The rows below give T cell receptor beta chains drawn from one sample of a study of control samples from healthy donors and cancer patients. The protocol was immunoSEQ multiplex PCR, while the TCRdb copy is restricted to in-frame clones and leaves out a portion. The data contain approximately 98,000 clones, 70% to 85% of them singletons. Material: blood. Every receptor here comes from a man aged 18 to 29 in good health. The CDR3 runs from the conserved cysteine through the conserved F or W. The D gene is left open where the match is weak. Rows give clone size only sometimes, using once, few, many, or a class for an expanded clone.

>TRBV7-2|TRBJ2-7|NA|TRBD2
TGTGCCAGCAGCTTAAAACCTAGCGGGGGGGTGGACGAGCAGTACTTC
CASSLKPSGGVDEQYF
>TRBV6-5|TRBJ2-2|NA|NA
TGTGCCAGCAGAAGGACTAACACCGGGGAGCTGTTTTTT
CASRRTNTGELFF
>TRBV6-4|TRBJ2-3|NA|NA
TGTGCCAGCAGCCCCGGGGGGACAACTAGCACAGATACGCAGTATTTT
CASSPGGTTSTDTQYF
>TRBV11-2|TRBJ2-1|NA|TRBD2
TGTGCCAGCAGCTCCTCCCGGACGGCGGGGGGGAGCTCCTACAATGAGCAGTTCTTC
CASSSSRTAGGSSYNEQFF
>TRBV7-6|TRBJ2-3|NA|TRBD1
TGTGCCAGCAGCCCCGGGACAGGGAGCACAGATACGCAGTATTTT
CASSPGTGSTDTQYF
>TRBV7-2|TRBJ2-1|NA|NA
TGTGCCAGCAGCTTGGGTACGGGACCAATCTACAATGAGCAGTTCTTC
CASSLGTGPIYNEQFF
>TRBV7-2|TRBJ1-1|NA|NA
TGTGCCAGCAGCTTAGGATCTTTCTTT
CASSLGSFF
>TRBV30|TRBJ2-1|NA|NA
TGTGCCTGGAGTAAGGTAATAAATGAGCAGTTCTTC
CAWSKVINEQFF
>TRBV7-9|TRBJ2-3|NA|NA
TGTGCCAGCAGCTTAGAGGCGGCCCGGCAGTATTTT
CASSLEAARQYF
>TRBV24-1|TRBJ2-1|NA|NA
TGTGCCACCAGTGATTTGAGAGTTTACAATGAGCAGTTCTTC
CATSDLRVYNEQFF
>TRBV9|TRBJ1-2|NA|NA
TGTGCCAGCAGCGTTACAGGGATCACTAACTATGGCTACACCTTC
CASSVTGITNYGYTF
>TRBV4-2|TRBJ2-3|NA|NA
TGTGCCAGCAGCCAAGATGGAGGTCCCGCCGCGCAGTATTTT
CASSQDGGPAAQYF
>TRBV7-2|TRBJ1-5|many|TRBD1
TGTGCCAGCAGTTGGCAGGGGGTCACGAGCAATCAGCCCCAGCATTTT
CASSWQGVTSNQPQHF
>TRBV20-1|TRBJ2-5|NA|TRBD2
TGCAGTGCTAGTGCGGGGGTGGAGACCCAGTACTTC
CSASAGVETQYF
>TRBV9|TRBJ2-1|NA|TRBD2
TGTGCCAGCAGCTCAGAGCGGGGGGGACTCGGGGTGAATGAGCAGTTCTTC
CASSSERGGLGVNEQFF
>TRBV19|TRBJ2-2|NA|NA
TGTGCCAGTAGTCTCCACGGGCCAGGCGGGGAGCTGTTTTTT
CASSLHGPGGELFF
>TRBV4-1|TRBJ1-6|NA|NA
TGCGCCAGCAGCGCGGTTGGTTCACCCCTCCACTTT
CASSAVGSPLHF
>TRBV18|TRBJ2-5|NA|TRBD1
TGTGCCAGCTCACCGGGACAGGGCAAGAAGACCCAGTACTTC
CASSPGQGKKTQYF
>TRBV7-9|TRBJ2-2|NA|NA
TGTGCCAGCAGCGGTCCCCCTGGGCGGGGGCTAACCGGGGAGCTGTTTTTT
CASSGPPGRGLTGELFF
>TRBV5-4|TRBJ1-3|NA|NA
TGTGCCAGCACCTCGGGGGTGGAGACTGGAAACACCATATATTTT
CASTSGVETGNTIYF
>TRBV6-5|TRBJ1-3|NA|NA
TGTGCCAGCAGTTCCTACGGGGAGCCTGGAAACACCATATATTTT
CASSSYGEPGNTIYF
>TRBV5-1|TRBJ1-1|NA|TRBD1
TGCGCCAGCAGCGTCTCGCAGGGGGTCGGCGCTTTCTTT
CASSVSQGVGAFF
>TRBV2|TRBJ2-1|NA|TRBD2
TGTGCCAGCAGTGATGGGGGGGTGAGCTCCTACAATGAGCAGTTCTTC
CASSDGGVSSYNEQFF
>TRBV11-2|TRBJ1-6|few|NA
TGTGCCAGCAGCTTAGGCCCTTCGGGGGCAGATAATTCACCCCTCCACTTT
CASSLGPSGADNSPLHF
>TRBV19|TRBJ1-5|NA|TRBD1
TGTGCCAGTAGCCCACGGGGACAGGGTTTGGGCAATCAGCCCCAGCATTTT
CASSPRGQGLGNQPQHF
>TRBV27|TRBJ1-3|NA|NA
TGTGCCAGCAGTTCCGTGAGCTCTGGAAACACCATATATTTT
CASSSVSSGNTIYF
>TRBV20-1|TRBJ1-1|few|NA
TGCAGTGCTAGTCCTAGCAGTACCACTGAAGCTTTCTTT
CSASPSSTTEAFF
>TRBV5-6|TRBJ2-5|NA|TRBD2
TGTGCCAGCAGCTTGGGTCCTAGCGGGGGGTCAGAGACCCAGTACTTC
CASSLGPSGGSETQYF
>TRBV29-1|TRBJ1-4|NA|TRBD1
TGCAGCGTTTACTACAGGGGATTCTATGAAAAACTGTTTTTT
CSVYYRGFYEKLFF
>TRBV4-1|TRBJ1-4|NA|NA
TGCGCCAGCAGCCAAGTACCGGGACTTAATGAAAAACTGTTTTTT
CASSQVPGLNEKLFF
>TRBV14|TRBJ2-5|NA|NA
TGTGCCAGCGCCATAGTAAGAGAGACCCAGTACTTC
CASAIVRETQYF
>TRBV5-4|TRBJ2-1|NA|TRBD1
TGTGCCAGCAGCCCTGGGACAGGTGCCTACAATGAGCAGTTCTTC
CASSPGTGAYNEQFF
>TRBV4-1|TRBJ1-2|NA|NA
TGCGCCAACAGCCAAGATAAATGGGCGAAACCACGGGACCCTCCCAACTATGGCTACACCTTC
CANSQDKWAKPRDPPNYGYTF
>TRBV5-6|TRBJ1-2|NA|NA
TGTGCCAGCAGCTTGTTTGATCGGGGTACCTATGGCTACACCTTC
CASSLFDRGTYGYTF